This TCR beta chain was profiled in a study of T cells in Graves' hyperthyroidism and ophthalmopathy. Graves' hyperthyroidism qualified as stable when ophthalmopathy did not progress within 18 months. Uncontrolled infection, other autoimmune disease, pregnancy or lactation led to exclusion. Points on this clonotype: What it binds is not known.

Study-level findings and limits: Onset of ophthalmopathy came a median approximately 6.5 months after the model predicted it. Ophthalmopathy stood apart from stable hyperthyroidism in a 13 V-J model.

The source material, RNA transcripts, was used to amplify TCR beta CDR3 regions. Researchers ran a first-round RT-PCR on the TCR CDR3 using the HTBI primer set. From the multiplex PCR reads, TCRdb called clonotypes with MiXCR, one entry per CDR3 protein. The sample records 650,000 to 750,000 distinct CDR3 sequences, 14% being singletons. Germline assignment: CDR1 SGHDT and CDR2 YYEEEE. CDR3 length: 15 amino acids. With 0 bases removed from V and 8 bases from J, the gap between germline ends came to 15 bases. Material: blood. The sequence was obtained from a woman between 18 and 29 years old with Graves' hyperthyroidism. The rearrangement links TRBV5-6 to TRBJ2-1; tentatively, D is TRBD1 (5 bases). The CDR3 loop reads CASSLEGTGWDEQFF. The CDR3 nucleotides read TGTGCCAGCAGCTTGGAGGGCACAGGCTGGGATGAGCAGTTCTTC.